Listed below are T cell receptor beta chains from one sample, sequenced in a study of beta chain features in type 1 diabetes. Method: immunoSEQ multiplex PCR; TCRdb's copy keeps in-frame clones and lacks some. The sample records around 710,000 clones, over 10% being singletons. What was sequenced was naive CD4+ T cells from blood. Receptor source: a man aged 25 to 40 with type 1 diabetes. Both conserved end residues are part of each CDR3. D genes are given only for firm matches. Some rows have no size entry. The others give once, few or many, or a class for an expanded clone.

abundance | j_gene | v_gene | d_gene | len | CDR3aa | CDR3nt
few | TRBJ2-3 | TRBV6-1 | - | 11 | CASRSTDTQYF | TGTGCCAGCCGAAGCACAGATACGCAGTATTTT
- | TRBJ2-1 | TRBV7-2 | - | 13 | CASSLMGVNEQFF | TGTGCCAGCAGCTTAATGGGGGTCAATGAGCAGTTCTTC
- | TRBJ2-6 | TRBV7-2 | - | 13 | CASSSPGANVLTF | TGTGCCAGCAGCTCACCCGGGGCCAACGTCCTGACTTTC
- | TRBJ1-2 | TRBV6-5 | - | 12 | CASSYGYGGYTF | TGTGCCAGCAGTTACGGCTACGGTGGCTACACCTTC
- | TRBJ1-2 | TRBV5-1 | - | 13 | CASSLGQGNGYTF | TGCGCCAGCAGCTTGGGGCAGGGGAATGGCTACACCTTC
few | TRBJ2-1 | TRBV6-1 | - | 15 | CATLLGRDVYNEQFF | TGTGCCACCCTTTTGGGCAGGGATGTCTACAATGAGCAGTTCTTC
few | TRBJ1-2 | TRBV29-1 | - | 15 | CSVEATRSGGYGYTF | TGCAGCGTTGAAGCCACTCGCTCGGGAGGCTATGGCTACACCTTC
few | TRBJ2-1 | TRBV13 | TRBD2 | 21 | CASRPDRAPLGLARGHNEQFF | TGTGCCAGCAGGCCTGACCGGGCCCCTCTCGGACTAGCGAGGGGACACAATGAGCAGTTCTTC
- | TRBJ2-3 | TRBV7-2 | TRBD1 | 15 | CASSPRGYSTDTQYF | TGTGCCAGCAGCCCCAGGGGGTATAGCACAGATACGCAGTATTTT
- | TRBJ1-2 | TRBV5-1 | - | 16 | CASSLQPGVSVNGYTF | TGCGCCAGCAGCCTACAACCAGGGGTTTCGGTGAATGGCTACACCTTC
- | TRBJ1-3 | TRBV28 | - | 12 | CASSLKGNTIYF | TGTGCCAGCAGTTTAAAGGGTAACACCATATATTTT
few | TRBJ1-2 | TRBV9 | TRBD1 | 16 | CASSPSSRGTGGGYTF | TGTGCCAGCAGCCCAAGCTCCAGGGGGACAGGCGGTGGCTACACCTTC
few | TRBJ2-3 | TRBV11-2 | - | 15 | CASSFRRTLTDTQYF | TGTGCCAGCAGCTTTAGGAGGACACTCACAGATACGCAGTATTTT
- | TRBJ2-7 | TRBV28 | - | 13 | CASSIPGVREQYF | TGTGCCAGCAGTATCCCAGGGGTTAGGGAGCAGTACTTC
- | TRBJ1-1 | TRBV7-2 | - | 13 | CASSFFPMEEAFF | TGTGCCAGCAGCTTTTTCCCCATGGAGGAAGCTTTCTTT
- | TRBJ1-3 | TRBV28 | - | 14 | CASSSQGAGNTIYF | TGTGCCAGCAGTTCACAGGGAGCTGGAAACACCATATATTTT
few | TRBJ1-3 | TRBV6-5 | - | 14 | CASSRETHGNTIYF | TGTGCCAGCAGTAGGGAGACTCATGGAAACACCATATATTTT
- | TRBJ1-5 | TRBV30 | TRBD1 | 14 | CAWSFGQVNQPQHF | TGTGCCTGGAGTTTTGGACAGGTCAATCAGCCCCAGCATTTT
- | TRBJ2-7 | TRBV4-1 | TRBD1 | 16 | CASSRGSTGNRREQYF | TGCGCCAGCAGCCGAGGGTCGACAGGGAATAGGCGCGAGCAGTACTTC
few | TRBJ1-5 | TRBV4-2 | - | 15 | CASSRSRQSNQPQHF | TGTGCCAGCAGCCGGAGCCGACAGAGCAATCAGCCCCAGCATTTT
- | TRBJ2-6 | TRBV4-3 | - | 17 | CASSQDFGQAGANVLTF | TGCGCCAGCAGCCAAGATTTCGGACAAGCTGGGGCCAACGTCCTGACTTTC
- | TRBJ1-2 | TRBV10-3 | TRBD1 | 17 | CAISESVGTGNNYGYTF | TGTGCCATCAGTGAGTCAGTTGGGACAGGGAATAACTATGGCTACACCTTC
few | TRBJ2-1 | TRBV5-6 | - | 16 | CASSPQTGTISHEQFF | TGTGCCAGCAGCCCCCAGACCGGGACCATCAGCCATGAGCAGTTCTTC
- | TRBJ2-5 | TRBV6-5 | - | 14 | CASSYGPLKETQYF | TGTGCCAGCAGTTACGGGCCGTTAAAAGAGACCCAGTACTTC
few | TRBJ2-7 | TRBV5-1 | - | 15 | CASSLRSGRSYEQYF | TGCGCCAGCAGCTTGCGGTCAGGGCGCTCCTACGAGCAGTACTTC
- | TRBJ2-3 | TRBV14 | TRBD1 | 15 | CASSHRQGGTDTQYF | TGTGCCAGCAGTCATCGACAGGGGGGGACAGATACGCAGTATTTT
- | TRBJ1-6 | TRBV9 | - | 18 | CASSVTGTANSYNSPLHF | TGTGCCAGCAGCGTCACCGGGACCGCTAACTCCTATAATTCACCCCTCCACTTT
few | TRBJ2-6 | TRBV11-3 | - | 14 | CASSSQFGANVLTF | TGTGCCAGCAGCTCACAGTTTGGGGCCAACGTCCTGACTTTC
few | TRBJ1-5 | TRBV30 | - | 13 | CAWSVAENQPQHF | TGTGCCTGGAGTGTGGCAGAGAATCAGCCCCAGCATTTT
few | TRBJ2-7 | TRBV28 | TRBD1 | 15 | CASSGPGTASYEQYF | TGTGCCAGCAGTGGCCCCGGGACAGCCTCCTACGAGCAGTACTTC
- | TRBJ2-5 | TRBV2 | TRBD1 | 15 | CASRLGQGARETQYF | TGTGCCAGCAGGCTGGGACAGGGGGCAAGGGAGACCCAGTACTTC
- | TRBJ1-5 | TRBV6-1 | TRBD1 | 15 | CASITTGGGNQPQHF | TGTGCCAGCATTACGACAGGGGGCGGCAATCAGCCCCAGCATTTT
- | TRBJ2-7 | TRBV7-2 | - | 13 | CASSSDGAYEQYF | TGTGCCAGCAGCTCGGACGGAGCCTACGAGCAGTACTTC
- | TRBJ2-2 | TRBV9 | TRBD1 | 17 | CASSAPKQGRNTGELLF | TGTGCCAGCAGCGCACCGAAACAGGGGCGGAACACCGGGGAGCTGCTTTTT
few | TRBJ2-4 | TRBV6-1 | TRBD1 | 16 | CASSEGTGTAKNIQYF | TGTGCCAGCAGTGAGGGGACAGGGACGGCCAAAAACATTCAGTACTTC
- | TRBJ1-6 | TRBV5-1 | - | 14 | CASSLSTGNSPLHF | TGCGCCAGCAGCTTGAGTACAGGGAATTCACCCCTCCACTTT
- | TRBJ2-1 | TRBV29-1 | - | 13 | CSGATVGNNEQFF | TGCAGCGGTGCAACCGTTGGGAACAATGAGCAGTTCTTC
- | TRBJ2-2 | TRBV27 | TRBD1 | 16 | CASSDRDRVYTGELFF | TGTGCCAGCAGTGACCGGGACAGGGTGTACACCGGGGAGCTGTTTTTT